One sample yielded the 11 T cell receptor beta chains listed below, sequenced in a study of blood T cell repertoires in COVID-19. Libraries were prepared by immunoSEQ multiplex PCR; TCRdb keeps only in-frame clonotypes and omits some of them. The sample has around 190,000 clones; 80% are singletons. Sequencing input: peripheral blood. These receptors were taken from a man between 60 and 75 years old with acute or convalescent COVID-19.

The V and J genes are TRBV5-4 and TRBJ1-6, with 8 nucleotides matching TRBD1. Per the germline V gene, CDR1 is SGHNT and CDR2 is YYREEE (reference sequence). CDR3 length: 14 amino acids. V lost 7 bases and J lost 6; bases outside the gene matches: 6. DNA for the CDR3: TGTGCCAGCTCGGCGGACAGGGTTAATTCACCCCTCCACTTT. Protein product: CASSADRVNSPLHF.

This clone was found once. V gene TRBV10-3 combines with J gene TRBJ2-7; the D gene is possibly TRBD2 (5 bases). V dropped 2 bases and J dropped 4 bases, with 15 bases sitting between them. CDR1 is ENHRY and CDR2 is SYGVKD in the germline V gene. The CDR3 runs 15 residues. The CDR3 DNA sequence: TGTGCCATCAGTGAGGCCGGGGTTGGGAATTACGAGCAGTACTTC. This sequence encodes CAISEAGVGNYEQYF.

This chain uses TRBV10-2 with TRBJ1-2; possible D gene TRBD1, 6 bases. V lost 7 bases to trimming and J lost 4 bases, with 16 bases between them. The CDR3 has 14 amino acids. Germline lookup yields CDR1 WSHSY and CDR2 SAAADI. CDR3 in DNA: TGCGCCAGCACGGGGGGGACAAGTCTCTATGGCTACACCTTC. It is translated as CASTGGTSLYGYTF.

The CDR3 here is CASSQDHPTGIGNTIYF. The CDR3 bases are TGTGCCAGCAGCCAAGATCATCCGACAGGTATCGGAAACACCATATATTTT. V usage is TRBV3-1 (or the pseudogene TRBV3-2) and J usage is TRBJ1-3, with D possibly TRBD1 on 6 matching bases. Looked up from germline, CDR1 is LGHDT and CDR2 is YNNKEL (reference sequence). The CDR3 sequence is 17 residues long. V was trimmed by 0 bases and J by 4 bases, leaving 16 bases between them.

This chain connects TRBV14 to TRBJ1-4, with D perhaps matching TRBD1 (5 bases). Trimming stripped 1 base from V and 8 bases from J, with 14 bases between. Germline values: CDR1 SGHDN, CDR2 FVKESK. The CDR3 covers 15 residues. The CDR3 DNA is TGTGCCAGCAGCCAAGTCCTGGGGCCAGTCGAAAAACTGTTTTTT. Translated, it gives CASSQVLGPVEKLFF. The variable domain in full, completed from reference TRBV14 and TRBJ1-4, reads EAGVTQFPSHSVIEKGQTVTLRCDPISGHDNLYWYRRVMGKEIKFLLHFVKESKQDESGMPNNRFLAERTGGTYSTLKVQPAELEDSGVYFCASSQVLGPVEKLFFGSGTQLSVL.

The gene calls are TRBV7-9 and TRBJ2-1; D is possibly TRBD1 (5 bases). Germline CDR1 is SEHNR and CDR2 is FQNEAQ (reference sequence). The CDR3 length is 14 residues. V was shortened by 3 bases and J by 4 bases, with 10 bases between the two germline ends. The CDR3 sequence is CASSFETDYNEQFF. For the CDR3, the DNA is TGTGCCAGCAGCTTTGAGACAGATTACAATGAGCAGTTCTTC.

The rearrangement links TRBV9 to TRBJ1-6; D might be TRBD1 (5 bases). This CDR3 region has 12 residues. The V gene lost 3 bases and the J gene lost 9 bases, with 7 bases spanning the gap. Germline CDR1 and CDR2: SGDLS and YYNGEE. CDR3: CASSAGGSPLHF. The CDR3 DNA follows: TGTGCCAGCAGCGCCGGGGGTTCACCCCTCCACTTT. Variable domain in full (rest from reference TRBV9 and TRBJ1-6): DSGVTQTPKHLITATGQRVTLRCSPRSGDLSVYWYQQSLDQGLQFLIQYYNGEERAKGNILERFSAQQFPDLHSELNLSSLELGDSALYFCASSAGGSPLHFGNGTRLTVT.

The chain joins TRBV7-8 to TRBJ1-3; the D is unclear. V shed 6 bases and J shed 0 bases, with 15 bases lying between them. Germline V CDR1 and CDR2: SGHVS, FQNEAQ. The length of the CDR3 is 16 residues. The CDR3 reads CASSRTDGYSGNTIYF. Written as DNA, the CDR3 is TGTGCCAGCAGTCGAACCGACGGGTACTCTGGAAACACCATATATTTT.

V gene TRBV7-2 combines with J gene TRBJ2-1; the match to TRBD1 covers 8 bases. Per germline, CDR1 SGHTA and CDR2 FQGNSA. There are 14 residues in the CDR3. Unmatched junction bases numbered 5, after V lost 5 bases and J lost 5 bases. CDR3 coding DNA: TGTGCCAGCAGCCTGGACAGGGTAAACAATGAGCAGTTCTTC. It codes for CASSLDRVNNEQFF.

The chain recombines TRBV21-1 with TRBJ1-5. TRBV21-1 is flagged as a pseudogene. There are 11 residues in the CDR3. The CDR3 protein is CASGGGQPQHF. The CDR3, as DNA: TGTGCCAGCGGAGGCGGTCAGCCCCAGCATTTT.

The V call is TRBV3-1 (or the pseudogene TRBV3-2), the J call TRBJ1-1; D is ambiguous. This CDR3 spans 11 amino acids. Germline V gene sequence: CDR1 LGHDT, CDR2 YNNKEL (reference sequence). The ends were cut back, 5 bases at V and 4 bases at J, with 5 bases in the middle. The CDR3 is CASSIRTEAFF. DNA for the CDR3: TGTGCCAGCAGCATTCGCACTGAAGCTTTCTTT.